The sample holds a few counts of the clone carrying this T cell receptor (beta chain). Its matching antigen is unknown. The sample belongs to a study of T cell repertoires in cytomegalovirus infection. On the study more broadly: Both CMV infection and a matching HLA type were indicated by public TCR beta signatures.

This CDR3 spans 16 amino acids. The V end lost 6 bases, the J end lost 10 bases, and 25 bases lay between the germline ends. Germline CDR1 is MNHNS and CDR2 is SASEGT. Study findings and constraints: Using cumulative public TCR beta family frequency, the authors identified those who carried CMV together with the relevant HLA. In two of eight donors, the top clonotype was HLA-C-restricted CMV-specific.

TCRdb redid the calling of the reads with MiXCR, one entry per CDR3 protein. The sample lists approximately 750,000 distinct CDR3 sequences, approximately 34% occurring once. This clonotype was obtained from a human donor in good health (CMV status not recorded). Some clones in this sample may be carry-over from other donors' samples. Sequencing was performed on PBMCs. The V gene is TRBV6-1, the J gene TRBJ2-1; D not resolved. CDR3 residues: CASSYLLVGRIYEQFF. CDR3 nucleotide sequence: TGTGCCAGCAGCTACCTGCTAGTCGGCCGGATCTACGAGCAGTTCTTC.